This TCR beta chain is from a study of Ad26.COV2.S vaccination and SARS-CoV-2 variants. The wider study: Ad26.COV2.S given intramuscularly, once or twice 56 days apart.

This CDR3 is built from 14 residues. The V end was cut by 3 bases, the J end by 11 bases, with 19 bases between. The germline V gene has CDR1 MGHRA and CDR2 YSYEKL. As to treatment: around 19 received Ad26.COV2.S at low or high dose, single or two shots; a few received placebo; per-sample allocation not given. Each sample was drawn 63 days after the first injection (of vaccine or placebo). It was an adult aged 18-55 years in Boston who was the donor. The table lists this clone with a few counts. The antigen remains unidentified. Regarding the study as a whole: Reports say spike-specific CD8+ and CD4+ T cell responses covered substantial breadth after vaccination. Placebo and vaccine recipients had non-spike TCR breadth that was similar.

Profiling relied on immunoSEQ multiplex PCR, and the TCRdb table lists in-frame clones only, not all of them. In the table there are approximately 250,000 clones, approximately 90% of which are singletons. This receptor was identified in a person aged 18 to 65 who received the Ad26.COV2.S COVID-19 vaccine or a placebo. The chain uses TRBV4-1 and TRBJ1-1, with D possibly matching TRBD1 (5 bases). The sequencing here drew on peripheral blood, taken in a trial of Ad26.COV2.S vaccine versus placebo. CDR3: CASSHPGRKEGAFF. CDR3 DNA sequence: TGCGCCAGCAGCCACCCCGGTCGCAAAGAGGGGGCTTTCTTT.